This T cell receptor beta chain was obtained from a study of OX40 agonist ivuxolimab in advanced cancers. As concerns this clone: The same CDR3 also results from other DNA sequences found in this sample.

Produced via immunoSEQ multiplex PCR; TCRdb's table is partial and in-frame only. Of about 63,000 clones detected, 87% appear once; the ten largest clones hold 0.61%. V was pared by 2 bases and J by 7 bases, with 6 bases between. The CDR3 extends over 12 amino acids. CDR1 SGDLS and CDR2 YYNGEE come from the germline V gene. The sequencing used CD4+ or CD8+ T cells sorted from blood, collected in a trial of the OX40 agonist ivuxolimab. The chain carries TRBV9 and TRBJ2-2; D call uncertain. This receptor was obtained from an adult with an advanced solid tumor such as melanoma, head and neck, liver or kidney cancer. DNA of the CDR3: TGTGCCAGCAGCGTTGGAATCGGGGAGCTGTTTTTT. Translating gives CASSVGIGELFF.